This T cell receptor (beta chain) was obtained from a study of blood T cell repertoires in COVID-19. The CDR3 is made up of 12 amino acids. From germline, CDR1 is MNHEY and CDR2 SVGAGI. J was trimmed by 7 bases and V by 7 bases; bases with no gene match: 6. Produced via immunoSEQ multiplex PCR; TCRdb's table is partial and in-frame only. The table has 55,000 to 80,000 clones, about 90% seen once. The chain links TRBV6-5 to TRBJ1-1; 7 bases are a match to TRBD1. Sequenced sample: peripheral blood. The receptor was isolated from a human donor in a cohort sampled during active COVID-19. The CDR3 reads CASTSDRNEAFF. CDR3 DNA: TGTGCCAGCACCTCGGACAGGAATGAAGCTTTCTTT.